Reported below is one T cell receptor beta chain. Its antigen is unknown. Clones were sequenced by immunoSEQ multiplex PCR, and TCRdb holds only the in-frame ones, with some missing. In total the sample includes some 40,000 clones, none of them seen once. Caucasian heritage predominated among both patients and controls. The source of the sample is a study of T cell clonality in common variable immunodeficiency. Study-level points and caveats: TCRbeta clonality was increased in CVID versus healthy controls. Authors noted CVID clonality's cause needs subpopulation repertoire sequencing. Common variable immunodeficiency TCR beta sequences reportedly had fewer deletions and N-nucleotide insertions.

The sample consisted of peripheral blood mononuclear cells. The sequence was obtained from a person aged 18-69 years in good health.

The sequenced part of the CDR3 DNA is TGTGCCAGTAGGCCTCTAGCGGGGGGCCCCAATGAG. It is translated as CASRPLAGGPNE. The entire CDR3 is CASRPLAGGPNEQFF. This chain uses TRBV19 with TRBJ2-1; TRBD2 agrees at 11 bases. The read falls 3 residues short of the CDR3 end, and the missing part is taken from the germline J gene. Trimming took 6 bases from V and 6 from J; bases not matched to a gene: 7. The CDR3 has 15 amino acids. CDR1 is LNHDA and CDR2 is SQIVND in the germline V gene (reference sequence).